The sequence of this T cell receptor (beta chain) was determined in a study of regulatory T cells in long-lasting Graves disease. The J segment lost 4 bases and the V segment lost 5 bases, leaving 10 bases of the junction unmatched. The length of the CDR3 is 15 residues. The germline gives CDR1 SGHVS, CDR2 FQNEAQ. The time point: newly diagnosed GD, antithyroid drugs for less than 3 months. Following extraction of RNA from PBMCs, that RNA was used to make the TCR library. Study-wide results and limits: Only a small sample size was used, which may have cut accuracy.

This clonotype was found many times. Its cognate antigen is unknown. Construction of TCR beta libraries relied on iRepertoire HTBI primers and on Arm-PCR targeting CDR3 regions. Via MiXCR, TCRdb re-called the multiplex PCR reads, giving one row per CDR3 protein. The sample lists about 430,000 distinct CDR3 sequences, approximately 16% occurring once. This same sample was also taken into another study, of T cells in Graves' hyperthyroidism and ophthalmopathy. That work states: HTBI primers were used for first-round RT-PCR of the TCR CDR3.

The input for sequencing was peripheral blood mononuclear cells (PBMCs), taken at new diagnosis, from a patient treated with antithyroid drugs. This chain joins TRBV7-8 and TRBJ1-1; 7 nucleotides align to TRBD1. This clonotype was sampled from a middle-aged woman with Graves disease. This CDR3 reads CASSATTGTGTEAFF. DNA of the CDR3: TGTGCCAGCAGCGCAACGACAGGGACGGGCACTGAAGCTTTCTTT.